This T cell receptor beta chain was found in a study of T cell changes during pregnancy in multiple sclerosis. Generated by immunoSEQ multiplex PCR, the TCRdb table keeps only in-frame clones and is missing some. The top ten clones hold roughly 0.41% of a sample with about 36,000 clones, 93% of them seen once. The germline CDR1 and CDR2 sequences are LNHNV and YYDKDF (reference sequence). V was shortened by 5 bases and J by 7 bases, with 20 bases between the two germline ends. The CDR3 is 15 residues long. The rearrangement joins TRBV15 to TRBJ2-5; D might be TRBD2 (5 bases). The sequence was obtained from a female donor with multiple sclerosis, enrolled in a pregnancy study. The sample here was CD4+ T cells from peripheral blood mononuclear cells, taken in the first trimester of pregnancy. In nucleotides, the CDR3 is TGTGCCACCAGCGCAATGGATCGGGCACTAGGGACCCAGTACTTC. Protein: CATSAMDRALGTQYF.